The sequence of this TCR beta chain was determined in a study of T cells after yellow fever vaccination. Study outcomes and limitations: A weaker secondary response peaked on day 5, the primary on day 15.

TCR cDNA, made by 5'RACE template switching, carried an added universal primer site and UMIs. TCRdb fed the 5' RACE reads into MiXCR, producing one record per CDR3 protein. The repertoire consists of some 320,000 distinct CDR3 sequences, with about 10% occurring once and the leading ten covering around 3.3%. This clonotype occurred a few times. Its antigen is not identified. The source was CD4+ T cells sorted from PBMCs, collected 5 days after the yellow fever booster vaccination. This TCR derives from a man aged 18 to 35 who received the YFV17D yellow fever vaccine.

CDR3 sequence: CASSPGGFGGGDYEQYF. In nucleotides, the CDR3 is TGTGCCAGCAGCCCCGGCGGGTTTGGCGGGGGAGACTACGAGCAGTACTTC. The rearrangement joins TRBV7-2 to TRBJ2-7, with 7 bases fitting TRBD2. CDR1 is SGHTA and CDR2 is FQGNSA in the germline V gene. CDR3 size: 17 residues. V dropped 5 bases and J dropped 3; count of bases not matched to a gene: 16.